This TCR beta chain comes out of a study of radiation and T cells in renal cell carcinoma. General study results and limits: In blood, top tumor clones expanded by 2 weeks, shrinking by 4.

Regarding time point: blood 4 weeks post-SBRT, at nephrectomy. Treatment noted: 15 Gy SBRT to primary tumor, nephrectomy 4 weeks later. Nephrectomy followed 15 Gy stereotactic body radiation by 4 weeks. Serial blood draws occurred at baseline and 2 and 4 weeks post-SBRT. Notes on this clone: No antigen is known for it.

Here immunoSEQ multiplex PCR was the method, and the copy in TCRdb shows in-frame clones only, minus some. This table has 130,000 to 150,000 clones, approximately 86% appearing once. The CDR3 is 15 residues long. Per germline, CDR1 SGHDT and CDR2 YYEEEE. V was cut by 1 base and J by 8 bases, with 18 bases left in between. The specimen comprised blood, sampled from a patient whose treatment included radiotherapy and nephrectomy. This TCR was sampled from a woman aged 50 to 60 with renal cell carcinoma. The J gene is TRBJ1-2, the V gene TRBV5-6; no firm D call. For the CDR3, the DNA is TGTGCCAGCAGCTTGTCGCACGTCGGAATGGGGGGCTACACCTTC. It translates to CASSLSHVGMGGYTF.